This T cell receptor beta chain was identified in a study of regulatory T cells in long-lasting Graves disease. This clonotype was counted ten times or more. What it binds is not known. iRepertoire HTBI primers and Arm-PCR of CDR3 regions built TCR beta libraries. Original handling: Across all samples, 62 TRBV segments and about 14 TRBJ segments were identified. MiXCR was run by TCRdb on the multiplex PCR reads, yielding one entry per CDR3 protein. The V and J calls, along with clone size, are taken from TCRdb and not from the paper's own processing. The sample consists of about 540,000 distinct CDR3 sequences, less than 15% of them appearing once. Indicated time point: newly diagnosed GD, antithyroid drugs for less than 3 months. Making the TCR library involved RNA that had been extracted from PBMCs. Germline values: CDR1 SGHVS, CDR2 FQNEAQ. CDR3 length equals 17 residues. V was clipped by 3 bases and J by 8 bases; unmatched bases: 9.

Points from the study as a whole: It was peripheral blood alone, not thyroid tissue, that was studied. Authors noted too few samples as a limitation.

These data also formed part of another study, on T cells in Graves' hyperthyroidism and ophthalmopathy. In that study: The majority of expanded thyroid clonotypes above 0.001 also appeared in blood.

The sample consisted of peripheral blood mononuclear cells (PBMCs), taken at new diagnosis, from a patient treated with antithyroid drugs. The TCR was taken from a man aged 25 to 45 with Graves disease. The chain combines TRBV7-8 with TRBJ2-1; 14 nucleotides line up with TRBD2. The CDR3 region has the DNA TGTGCCAGCAGCTTCGCTAGCGGACTAGCGGGAGGCGATGAGCAGTTCTTC. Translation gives CASSFASGLAGGDEQFF.